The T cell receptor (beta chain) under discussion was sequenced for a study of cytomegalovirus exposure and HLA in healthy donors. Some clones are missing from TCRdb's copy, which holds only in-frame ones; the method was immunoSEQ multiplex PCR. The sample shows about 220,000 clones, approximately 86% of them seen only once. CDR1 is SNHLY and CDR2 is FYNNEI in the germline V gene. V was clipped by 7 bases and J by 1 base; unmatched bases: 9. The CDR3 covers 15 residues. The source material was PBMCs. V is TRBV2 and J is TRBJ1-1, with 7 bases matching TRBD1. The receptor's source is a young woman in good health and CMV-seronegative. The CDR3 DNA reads TGTGCCAGCATTAACGGGAGGGGGCGGAACACTGAAGCTTTCTTT. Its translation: CASINGRGRNTEAFF.